This passage covers 4 T cell receptor beta chains from one sample sequenced in a study of T cell responses to AZD1222 COVID-19 vaccine. The assay was immunoSEQ multiplex PCR, and TCRdb's table has in-frame clones only and misses some. The sample includes about 100,000 clones, roughly nine tenths seen only once; the top ten take 15% to 20%. The source material was peripheral blood, sampled on day 0 of AZD1222 vaccination. The receptors were gathered from an adult in good health.

V usage is TRBV11-3 and J usage is TRBJ2-7; D unresolved. The V end was cut by 4 bases, the J end by 4 bases, with 8 bases between. The CDR3 consists of 12 residues. Looked up from germline, CDR1 is SGHNT and CDR2 is YENEEA. The CDR3: CASSYMRYEQYF. Here the CDR3 DNA reads TGTGCCAGCAGCTATATGAGGTACGAGCAGTACTTC.

The table lists this clone with a count of one. The V and J genes are TRBV4-1 and TRBJ1-4, with 7 nucleotides matching TRBD1. The CDR3 runs 16 residues. CDR1 and CDR2 from the germline V gene are MGHRA and YSYEKL. J gave up 8 bases and V 2 bases, and 11 bases lay outside the gene matches. CDR3 amino acids: CASSQSIGQVGEKLFF. The CDR3 region has the DNA TGCGCCAGCAGCCAAAGTATAGGACAGGTGGGAGAAAAACTGTTTTTT.

This CDR3 is CASSQWDGFYEQYF. In DNA form, the CDR3 reads TGCGCCAGCAGCCAATGGGACGGATTCTACGAGCAGTACTTC. The chain employs TRBV4-1 and TRBJ2-7; D tentatively fits TRBD1 or TRBD2 (5 bases each). V was shortened by 2 bases and J by 3 bases, with 11 bases between the two germline ends. The germline V gene encodes CDR1 MGHRA and CDR2 YSYEKL. This CDR3 is built from 14 residues.

A word on this clone: Other DNA sequences in the same sample also yield this CDR3. CDR3 DNA: TGCGCCAGCAGCCTCGGACAGGCCGATGGCTACACCTTC. This translates into CASSLGQADGYTF. The chain is built from TRBV5-1 and TRBJ1-2, with 7 bases fitting TRBD1. V shed 4 bases and J 6 bases; nucleotides not matched to a gene: 6. The germline V gene has CDR1 SGHRS and CDR2 YFSETQ. The CDR3 runs to 13 residues.